The T cell receptor (beta chain) under discussion was sequenced for a study of control samples from healthy donors and cancer patients. Germline assignment: CDR1 SGHDT and CDR2 YYEEEE. V gave up 2 bases and J gave up 7 bases, with 9 bases separating them. CDR3 size: 12 residues. Profiling relied on immunoSEQ multiplex PCR, and the TCRdb table lists in-frame clones only, not all of them. The sample has some 140,000 clones, roughly nine tenths seen once. J is TRBJ1-2 and V is TRBV5-6; D is uncertain. Input material: blood. This clonotype was sampled from a young woman in good health. The CDR3 nucleotides are TGTGCCAGCAGCTTTGACCTGGGTGGCTACACCTTC. This translates into CASSFDLGGYTF.